These T cell receptor beta chains were read from a single sample in a study of T-cell memory formation after mild COVID-19. MiXCR was run by TCRdb on the 5' RACE reads, yielding one entry per CDR3 protein. The data hold some 150,000 distinct CDR3 sequences, with about 14% observed a single time. Specimen: PBMCs or a T cell subset sorted from them (not recorded which). Receptors originate from an adult woman who had mild COVID-19 (a few samples of this study predate the infection). Cell type and time point are not known. Each CDR3 is given without its conserved first and last residue.

CDR3 | J | V
ASSYSASGKNEQF | TRBJ2-1 | TRBV6-6
ASSVAMSGPYEQY | TRBJ2-7 | TRBV9
ATSDRGDIQY | TRBJ2-4 | TRBV24-1
ASSSPGRLETQY | TRBJ2-5 | TRBV7-9
ASRHGGYTGELF | TRBJ2-2 | TRBV13
TTEDAPAGNEQF | TRBJ2-1 | TRBV10-3
ASSGFGAEAF | TRBJ1-1 | TRBV9
ASSLRWGNTEAF | TRBJ1-1 | TRBV19
ASRGGGGIGYGYT | TRBJ1-2 | TRBV12-3/TRBV12-4
ASSPELRTGNTGELF | TRBJ2-2 | TRBV12-3/TRBV12-4
SATSQGASGYEQY | TRBJ2-7 | TRBV20-1
ASSQDLDIGPPGRYEQY | TRBJ2-7 | TRBV4-3
ASSDLGTGAVYGYT | TRBJ1-2 | TRBV19
ASTRHNEQF | TRBJ2-1 | TRBV5-4
ASSGPGHPSYEQY | TRBJ2-7 | TRBV9
ASSYSTGAYEQY | TRBJ2-7 | TRBV6-5
ASSLAGGATDTQY | TRBJ2-3 | TRBV5-6
ASSEHGRGRYEQY | TRBJ2-7 | TRBV11-3
ASSIAGGTKEQY | TRBJ2-7 | TRBV6-5
ASSARRLPAGNTDTQY | TRBJ2-3 | TRBV4-2
ASSLGVGYT | TRBJ1-2 | TRBV11-2
ASSESRTGRGQPQH | TRBJ1-5 | TRBV2
SAGTVGTYEQY | TRBJ2-7 | TRBV20-1
ASSQRVGANVLT | TRBJ2-6 | TRBV4-1
AIDLERGHSYEQY | TRBJ2-7 | TRBV2
SAREVHEETQY | TRBJ2-5 | TRBV20-1
ASSTGYASTDTQY | TRBJ2-3 | TRBV6-2/TRBV6-3
ASSAAMASGTGELF | TRBJ2-2 | TRBV2
ASSRRTSGYYEQY | TRBJ2-7 | TRBV7-9
ASSSQHRVLGNQPQH | TRBJ1-5 | TRBV7-8
ASSFSGGSVGYT | TRBJ1-2 | TRBV7-9
SVSGLLDGAGAEAF | TRBJ1-1 | TRBV29-1
ASSLDSSLGSYNEQF | TRBJ2-1 | TRBV5-1
ASSLASGSYNEQF | TRBJ2-1 | TRBV5-1
ASGTEAEATNYGYT | TRBJ1-2 | TRBV12-3/TRBV12-4
ASSPLDRGVGELF | TRBJ2-2 | TRBV12-3/TRBV12-4
ASSQSYRDPSTDTQY | TRBJ2-3 | TRBV4-3
ASSPHRHSYEQY | TRBJ2-7 | TRBV4-1
ASSQDSGRAWEQY | TRBJ2-7 | TRBV4-2
ATRGRGVGETQY | TRBJ2-5 | TRBV24-1
ASSQEGGSYNEQF | TRBJ2-1 | TRBV4-3
ASGGRSYEQY | TRBJ2-7 | TRBV9
ASSPEAGLSYEQY | TRBJ2-7 | TRBV14
ASSDGVNYNEQF | TRBJ2-1 | TRBV6-4
ASSQSPGPTVIYEQY | TRBJ2-7 | TRBV4-1
ASSPGQASNYGYT | TRBJ1-2 | TRBV4-1
ASSQGVAREAQY | TRBJ2-5 | TRBV4-1
ASSPTDRSSSPLH | TRBJ1-6 | TRBV6-2/TRBV6-3
ASSRPAEGYNEQF | TRBJ2-1 | TRBV3-1
ASSQDGGEQF | TRBJ2-1 | TRBV4-1